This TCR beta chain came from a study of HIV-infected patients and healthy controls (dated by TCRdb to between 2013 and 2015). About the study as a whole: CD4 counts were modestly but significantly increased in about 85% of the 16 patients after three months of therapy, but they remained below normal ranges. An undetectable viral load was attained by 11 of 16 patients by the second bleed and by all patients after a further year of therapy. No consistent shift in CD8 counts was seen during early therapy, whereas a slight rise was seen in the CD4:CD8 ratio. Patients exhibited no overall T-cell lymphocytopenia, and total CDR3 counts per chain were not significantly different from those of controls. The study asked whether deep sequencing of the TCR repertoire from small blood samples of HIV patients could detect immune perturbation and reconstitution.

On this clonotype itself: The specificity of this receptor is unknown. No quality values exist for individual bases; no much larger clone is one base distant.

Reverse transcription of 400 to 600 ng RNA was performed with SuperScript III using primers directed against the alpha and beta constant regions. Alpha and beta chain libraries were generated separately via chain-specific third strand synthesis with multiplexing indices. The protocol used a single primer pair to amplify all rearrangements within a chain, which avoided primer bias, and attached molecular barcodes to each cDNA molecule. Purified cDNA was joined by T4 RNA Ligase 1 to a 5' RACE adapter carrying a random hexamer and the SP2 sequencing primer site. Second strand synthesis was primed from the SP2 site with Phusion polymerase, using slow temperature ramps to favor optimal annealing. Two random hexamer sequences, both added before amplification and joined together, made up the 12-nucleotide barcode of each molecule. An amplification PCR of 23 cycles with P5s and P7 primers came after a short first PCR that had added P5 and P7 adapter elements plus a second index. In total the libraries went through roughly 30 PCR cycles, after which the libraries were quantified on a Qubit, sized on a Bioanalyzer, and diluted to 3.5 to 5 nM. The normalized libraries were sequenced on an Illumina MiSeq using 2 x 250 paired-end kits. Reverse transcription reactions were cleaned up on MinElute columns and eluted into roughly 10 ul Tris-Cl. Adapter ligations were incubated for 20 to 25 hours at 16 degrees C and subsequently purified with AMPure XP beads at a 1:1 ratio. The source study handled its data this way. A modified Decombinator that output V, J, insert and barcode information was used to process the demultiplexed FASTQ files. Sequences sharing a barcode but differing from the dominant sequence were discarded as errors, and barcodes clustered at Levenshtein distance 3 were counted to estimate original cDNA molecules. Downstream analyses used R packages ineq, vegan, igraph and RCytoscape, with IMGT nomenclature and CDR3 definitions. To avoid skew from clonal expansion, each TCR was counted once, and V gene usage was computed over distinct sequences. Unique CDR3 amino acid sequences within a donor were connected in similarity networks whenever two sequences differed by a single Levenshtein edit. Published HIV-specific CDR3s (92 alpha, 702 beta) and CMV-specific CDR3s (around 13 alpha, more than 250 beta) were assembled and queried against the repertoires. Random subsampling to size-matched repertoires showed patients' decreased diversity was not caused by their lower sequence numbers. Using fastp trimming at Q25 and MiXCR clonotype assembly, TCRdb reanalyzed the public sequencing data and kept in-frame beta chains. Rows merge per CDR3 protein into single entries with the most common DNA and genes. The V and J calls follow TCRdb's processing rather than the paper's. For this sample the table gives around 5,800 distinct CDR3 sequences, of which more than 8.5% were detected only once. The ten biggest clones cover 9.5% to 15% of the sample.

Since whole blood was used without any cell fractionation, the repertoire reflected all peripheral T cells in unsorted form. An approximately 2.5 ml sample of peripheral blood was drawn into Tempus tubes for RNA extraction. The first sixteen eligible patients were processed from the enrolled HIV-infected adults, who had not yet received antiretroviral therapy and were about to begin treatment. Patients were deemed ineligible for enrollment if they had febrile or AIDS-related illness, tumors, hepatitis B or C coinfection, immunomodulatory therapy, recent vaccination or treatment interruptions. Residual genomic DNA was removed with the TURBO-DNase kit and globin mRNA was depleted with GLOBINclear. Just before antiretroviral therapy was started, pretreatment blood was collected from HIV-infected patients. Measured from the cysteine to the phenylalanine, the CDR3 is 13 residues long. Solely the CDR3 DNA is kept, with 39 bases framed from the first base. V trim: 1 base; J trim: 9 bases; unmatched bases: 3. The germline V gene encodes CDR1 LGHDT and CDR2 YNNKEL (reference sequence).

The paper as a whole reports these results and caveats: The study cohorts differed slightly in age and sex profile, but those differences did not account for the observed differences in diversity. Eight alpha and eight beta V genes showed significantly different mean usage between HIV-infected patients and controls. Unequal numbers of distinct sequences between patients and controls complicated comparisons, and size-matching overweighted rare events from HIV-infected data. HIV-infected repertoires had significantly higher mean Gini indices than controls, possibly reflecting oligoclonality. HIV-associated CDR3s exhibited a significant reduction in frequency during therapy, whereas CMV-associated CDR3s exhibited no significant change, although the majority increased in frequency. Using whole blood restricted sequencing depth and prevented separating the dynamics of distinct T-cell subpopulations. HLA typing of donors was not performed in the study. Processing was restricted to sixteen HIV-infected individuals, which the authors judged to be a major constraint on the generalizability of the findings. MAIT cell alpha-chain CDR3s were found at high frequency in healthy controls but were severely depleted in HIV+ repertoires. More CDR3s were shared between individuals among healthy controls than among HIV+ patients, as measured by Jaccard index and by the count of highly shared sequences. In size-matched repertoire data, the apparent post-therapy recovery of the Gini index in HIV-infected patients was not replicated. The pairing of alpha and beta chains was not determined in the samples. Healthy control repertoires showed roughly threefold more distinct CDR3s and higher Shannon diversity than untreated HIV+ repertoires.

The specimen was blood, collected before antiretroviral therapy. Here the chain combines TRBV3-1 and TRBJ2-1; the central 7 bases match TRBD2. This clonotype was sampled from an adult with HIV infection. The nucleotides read TGTGCCAGCAGCCAAGTCTGGGGGGGTGAGCAGTTCTTC. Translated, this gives CASSQVWGGEQFF.